This T cell receptor (beta chain) was retrieved from a study of blood T cell repertoires in COVID-19. Per the authors' pipeline: Estimation of nucleated cell counts relied on the amplification of reference gene primers. The repertoire was sequenced with immunoSEQ multiplex PCR; TCRdb's copy has only in-frame clones and lacks some. The V and J calls and clone size come from that table; D and trimming were worked out from the DNA. The sample contains under 200,000 clones, around 83% of which appear only once. Participants' own reports of clinical history determined their cohort assignment. The CDR3 runs 13 residues. The germline V gene encodes CDR1 SEHNR and CDR2 FQNEAQ (reference sequence). The ends were cut back, 3 bases at V and 4 bases at J, with 9 bases in the middle.

Sequencing was performed on PBMCs or T cells enriched from blood (not recorded which). The V gene is TRBV7-9, the J gene TRBJ1-1; D is uncertain. The clonotype comes from a woman aged 40 to 50 in a cohort exposed to, infected with or recovered from COVID-19 (not recorded which). CDR3 protein: CASSFGDSTEAFF. CDR3 bases: TGTGCCAGCAGCTTCGGGGATAGCACTGAAGCTTTCTTT.